This T cell receptor (beta chain) was retrieved from a study of blood T cell repertoires in COVID-19. This CDR3 spans 14 amino acids. The germline CDR1 and CDR2 sequences are MNHEY and SMNVEV (reference sequence). The V and J ends lost 8 bases and 1 base respectively, with 11 bases between them. Measured with immunoSEQ multiplex PCR; TCRdb has only the in-frame clones, and not every one. The table lists 130,000 to 150,000 clones, approximately 90% of them singletons, with 3.5% to 5.5% in the top ten. This clonotype was sampled from a middle-aged woman with acute or convalescent COVID-19. The specimen sequenced was peripheral blood. The chain couples TRBV27 to TRBJ2-2, with a tentative D call TRBD1 (6 bases). CDR3 in DNA: TGTGCCAGCTCCTGGGGGCGGAACACCGGGGAGCTGTTTTTT. Translation gives CASSWGRNTGELFF.